This T cell receptor (beta chain) appears in the sequencing data of a study of blood T cell repertoires in COVID-19. Study-wide background: Whether acute or convalescent, the COVID-19 samples came from the United States, Italy and Spain. Sources were T cells, B-cell-depleted T cells, or PBMCs; the material itself was cDNA or gDNA.

Libraries were prepared by immunoSEQ multiplex PCR; TCRdb keeps only in-frame clonotypes and omits some of them. The repertoire consists of roughly 340,000 clones, with 87% occurring once and the leading ten covering 6% to 7%. The germline V gene has CDR1 SGHTA and CDR2 FQGTGA. CDR3 size: 13 residues. V was cut by 1 base and J by 8 bases, with 9 bases left in between. A Seattle source enrolled patients during active infection and followed them longitudinally. The chain combines TRBV7-3 with TRBJ2-1; TRBD2 is a possible D gene (5 bases). Sequencing was carried out using peripheral blood. The origin of this receptor is a woman aged 45 to 65 with COVID-19, enrolled during active disease. CDR3 region: CASSLNRDYEQFF. The DNA of the CDR3 is TGTGCCAGCAGCTTAAATCGGGATTATGAGCAGTTCTTC.